The rows below give T cell receptor beta chains drawn from one sample of a study of radiotherapy plus CTLA-4 blockade in lung cancer. Method: immunoSEQ multiplex PCR; TCRdb's copy keeps in-frame clones and lacks some. The repertoire includes 62,000 or so clones, 79% of them detected once, and under 10% sits in the top ten. The sequencing used peripheral blood, collected from a patient treated with radiotherapy plus ipilimumab. All receptors come from a human donor with non-small cell lung cancer who had a complete response to radiotherapy plus ipilimumab. Both conserved end residues are part of each CDR3. D genes are given only for firm matches. Only part of the rows carry a size: once, few, many, or a class if the clone is expanded.

V gene,D gene,clone size,J gene,CDR3 protein,CDR3 DNA
TRBV19,NA,once,TRBJ1-2,CASSIRSLVDGYTF,TGTGCCAGTAGTATCCGGTCCTTGGTGGACGGCTACACCTTC
TRBV4-3,NA,NA,TRBJ1-2,CASSQQTGTGEYGYTF,TGCGCCAGCAGCCAACAAACAGGGACGGGGGAGTATGGCTACACCTTC
TRBV5-4,TRBD1,NA,TRBJ2-2,CASSGGQANTGELFF,TGTGCCAGCAGCGGGGGACAGGCGAACACCGGGGAGCTGTTTTTT
TRBV10-3,TRBD1,NA,TRBJ1-5,CATGRDRGVYNQPQHF,TGTGCCACCGGCCGGGACAGGGGCGTTTACAATCAGCCCCAGCATTTT
TRBV5-4,NA,NA,TRBJ2-5,CASSLDREDFGETQYF,TGTGCCAGCAGCTTGGACAGGGAGGACTTCGGAGAGACCCAGTACTTC
TRBV2,NA,NA,TRBJ1-2,CASSERTAGGGYTF,TGTGCCAGCAGTGAAAGGACAGCCGGAGGGGGCTACACCTTC
TRBV19,NA,NA,TRBJ1-5,CASSMEQVNQPQHF,TGTGCCAGTAGTATGGAACAGGTCAATCAGCCCCAGCATTTT
TRBV14,NA,NA,TRBJ2-3,CASSQAGGPSTDTQYF,TGTGCCAGCAGTCAAGCCGGGGGGCCCAGCACAGATACGCAGTATTTT
TRBV29-1,TRBD1,NA,TRBJ2-2,CSARSGTANTGELFF,TGCAGCGCAAGATCCGGGACAGCGAACACCGGGGAGCTGTTTTTT
TRBV25-1,TRBD1,NA,TRBJ1-1,CASSERTGGGTEAFF,TGTGCCAGCAGTGAAAGGACAGGGGGAGGTACTGAAGCTTTCTTT
TRBV6-6,TRBD1,NA,TRBJ2-3,CASSITGTVAPDTQYF,TGTGCCAGCAGCATCACCGGGACAGTCGCCCCAGATACGCAGTATTTT
TRBV5-8,NA,few,TRBJ1-5,CASSLAFVGSSNQPQHF,TGTGCCAGCAGCTTGGCCTTTGTAGGGTCCAGCAATCAGCCCCAGCATTTT
TRBV28,TRBD1,NA,TRBJ2-7,CASSPGQGLYEQYF,TGTGCCAGCAGTCCGGGACAGGGGCTCTACGAGCAGTACTTC
TRBV19,TRBD1,NA,TRBJ1-5,CASSYRGLGQPQHF,TGTGCCAGTAGCTACAGGGGTCTGGGACAGCCCCAGCATTTT
TRBV9,TRBD2,NA,TRBJ2-3,CASSVEGGSGGDTQYF,TGTGCCAGCAGCGTAGAAGGCGGGAGCGGTGGTGATACGCAGTATTTT
TRBV6-5,TRBD1,NA,TRBJ2-7,CASRGQWNSYEQYF,TGTGCCAGCAGGGGACAGTGGAACTCCTACGAGCAGTACTTC
TRBV7-2,TRBD2,few,TRBJ2-3,CASSLRGGRATDTQYF,TGTGCCAGCAGCTTACGCGGCGGGAGGGCCACAGATACGCAGTATTTT
TRBV11-2,NA,NA,TRBJ2-4,CASSLGTAKNIQYF,TGTGCCAGCAGCTTAGGGACAGCCAAAAACATTCAGTACTTC
TRBV10-3,TRBD1,NA,TRBJ1-2,CAISESRGWNRGNYGYTF,TGTGCCATCAGTGAGTCAAGGGGATGGAACAGGGGTAACTATGGCTACACCTTC
TRBV6-1,TRBD1,NA,TRBJ2-2,CASSPDRVNTGELFF,TGTGCCAGCAGTCCTGACAGGGTGAACACCGGGGAGCTGTTTTTT
TRBV12-5,NA,NA,TRBJ2-6,CASGYGSSGANVLTF,TGTGCTAGTGGTTACGGAAGCTCTGGGGCCAACGTCCTGACTTTC
TRBV5-1,TRBD2,NA,TRBJ2-3,CASSLMTSGRTDTQYF,TGCGCCAGCAGCTTGATGACTAGCGGGCGCACAGATACGCAGTATTTT
TRBV11-3,NA,NA,TRBJ1-1,CASSLDGVEAEAFF,TGTGCCAGCAGCTTAGATGGGGTTGAGGCTGAAGCTTTCTTT
TRBV7-9,TRBD1,NA,TRBJ1-1,CASSPLPGTGVNTEAFF,TGTGCCAGCAGCCCACTTCCCGGGACAGGGGTGAACACTGAAGCTTTCTTT
TRBV29-1,NA,NA,TRBJ2-5,CSVLRGNGGGRETQYF,TGCAGCGTTCTCCGTGGGAATGGGGGAGGCCGGGAGACCCAGTACTTC
TRBV30,NA,NA,TRBJ2-6,CAWSVWAASGANVLTF,TGTGCCTGGAGTGTTTGGGCCGCCTCTGGGGCCAACGTCCTGACTTTC
TRBV28,TRBD2,once,TRBJ2-3,CASSSQMGLATDTQYF,TGTGCCAGCAGTTCTCAAATGGGACTAGCGACAGATACGCAGTATTTT
TRBV5-4,NA,NA,TRBJ1-1,CASSLATGGLNTEAFF,TGTGCCAGCAGCTTGGCGACGGGGGGGCTGAACACTGAAGCTTTCTTT
TRBV6-5,NA,NA,TRBJ1-2,CASSYSREPSGYTF,TGTGCCAGCAGTTACTCGAGGGAGCCTTCCGGCTACACCTTC
TRBV7-9,NA,NA,TRBJ2-6,CASSKQGTGANVLTF,TGTGCCAGCAGTAAACAGGGTACTGGGGCCAACGTCCTGACTTTC
TRBV5-5,NA,NA,TRBJ2-7,CASSLPWIGGHDEQYF,TGTGCCAGCAGCTTGCCCTGGATAGGGGGGCATGACGAGCAGTACTTC
TRBV5-1,NA,NA,TRBJ2-3,CASSLNGQRTDTQYF,TGCGCCAGCAGCTTAAATGGTCAGCGCACAGATACGCAGTATTTT
TRBV15,TRBD2,NA,TRBJ2-5,CATSRVRLAGGQQETQYF,TGTGCCACCAGCAGAGTCCGTCTAGCGGGGGGGCAGCAAGAGACCCAGTACTTC